These 10 T cell receptor beta chains were sequenced from one sample in a study of early T cells in non-severe SARS-CoV-2 infection. TCRdb re-analysed the 5' RACE reads in MiXCR, keeping a single row per CDR3 protein. The table shows approximately 100,000 distinct CDR3 sequences, with roughly 17% occurring only once. Sequencing was done on a sample of whole blood. The receptors here all came from an adult who was a healthcare worker with PCR-confirmed SARS-CoV-2 infection or an uninfected control (not recorded which).

This clonotype showed up many times. This chain joins TRBV4-3 and TRBJ2-1, with TRBD1 as a possible D gene (6 bases). The CDR3 spans 16 residues. Trimming pared 0 bases from V and 4 bases from J, leaving 13 bases between. Germline-derived CDR1 and CDR2 are LGHNA and YSLEER. In nucleotides, the CDR3 is TGCGCCAGCAGCCAAGAACCACAGGGCCCATACAATGAGCAGTTCTTC. Amino acid sequence: CASSQEPQGPYNEQFF.

This chain connects TRBV14 to TRBJ1-1, with a weak D call TRBD1 (6 bases). Germline CDR1 SGHDN, CDR2 FVKESK. V was pared by 5 bases and J by 4 bases, with 14 bases between. The CDR3 is 14 residues long. The CDR3 DNA sequence: TGTGCCAGCAGCTTTGACAGGCTGTCCACTGAAGCTTTCTTT. Translation gives CASSFDRLSTEAFF.

J is TRBJ1-1 and V is TRBV7-9; maybe TRBD1 (5 bases). Germline CDR1 SEHNR, CDR2 FQNEAQ (reference sequence). This CDR3 comprises 15 residues. Trimming pared 5 bases from V and 0 bases from J, leaving 13 bases between. Here the CDR3 reads CASSSTTTVNTEAFF. The CDR3 coding sequence is TGTGCCAGCAGCAGTACCACGACAGTGAACACTGAAGCTTTCTTT. Based on the CDR3 plus reference TRBV7-9 and TRBJ1-1, the full variable domain is DTGVSQNPRHKITKRGQNVTFRCDPISEHNRLYWYRQTLGQGPEFLTYFQNEAQLEKSRLLSDRFSAERPKGSFSTLEIQRTEQGDSAMYLCASSSTTTVNTEAFFGQGTRLTVV.

The chain recombines TRBV4-1 with TRBJ2-7; no definite D call. Germline CDR1 reads MGHRA; CDR2 reads YSYEKL. The CDR3 spans 14 residues. V shed 2 bases and J shed 4 bases, with 12 bases lying between them. Written as DNA, the CDR3 is TGCGCCAGCAGCCAAAAATCCTCCGGATACGAGCAGTACTTC. Translation gives CASSQKSSGYEQYF.

The J gene is TRBJ1-2, the V gene TRBV3-1; 7 nucleotides align to TRBD1. The CDR3 is 17 residues long. The germline CDR1 and CDR2 sequences are LGHDT and YNNKEL (reference sequence). V was clipped by 2 bases and J by 2 bases; unmatched bases: 11. The chain's CDR3 is CASSQQLTGLGNYGYTF. CDR3 coding DNA: TGTGCCAGCAGCCAACAATTGACAGGGCTAGGAAACTATGGCTACACCTTC.

The genes are TRBV6-2 or TRBV6-3 and TRBJ1-1; D is ambiguous. From germline, CDR1 is MNHEY and CDR2 SVGEGT. The CDR3 has 16 residues. The germline V and J ends were trimmed by 0 bases and 1 base, with 12 bases remaining between them. The CDR3: CASSYSSAGPNTEAFF. In DNA, the CDR3 is TGTGCCAGCAGTTACTCGTCGGCAGGACCGAACACTGAAGCTTTCTTT.

In this sample, this clonotype turned up a few times. V is TRBV5-4 and J is TRBJ1-2; possibly TRBD1 for D (6 bases). V was cut by 3 bases and J by 7 bases, with 16 bases left in between. The CDR3 has 14 amino acids. Germline-derived CDR1 and CDR2 are SGHNT and YYREEE (reference sequence). CDR3 DNA: TGTGCCAGCAGCTCCTGGACAGTCCATCGTGGCTACACCTTC. It translates to CASSSWTVHRGYTF.

The rearrangement uses TRBV6-5 and TRBJ1-2; 7 nucleotides align to TRBD1. Germline assignment: CDR1 MNHEY and CDR2 SVGAGI. V lost 6 bases to trimming and J lost 1 base; unmatched junction nucleotides: 11. This CDR3 spans 16 amino acids. CDR3 residues: CASSPHSGQYNYGYTF. The CDR3, as DNA: TGTGCCAGCAGCCCACATTCGGGACAGTATAACTATGGCTACACCTTC.

This clonotype has just a few counts. The chain combines TRBV5-1 with TRBJ1-5, with a tentative D call TRBD1 (5 bases). V was cut by 0 bases and J by 5 bases, with 9 bases left in between. This CDR3 comprises 14 residues. Per the germline V gene, CDR1 is SGHRS and CDR2 is YFSETQ. The CDR3 reads CASSLDGGDQPQHF. CDR3 DNA sequence: TGCGCCAGCAGCTTGGACGGGGGGGATCAGCCCCAGCATTTT.

This clonotype showed up just a few times. The chain employs TRBV7-2 and TRBJ2-1; 14 bases line up with TRBD2. Germline lookup yields CDR1 SGHTA and CDR2 FQGNSA. The CDR3 totals 18 residues. The trim removed 5 bases at V and 9 bases at J, leaving 15 bases unmatched. CDR3 amino acids: CASSMARLAGGPGGEQFF. DNA of the CDR3: TGTGCCAGCAGCATGGCCCGACTAGCGGGGGGGCCAGGGGGTGAGCAGTTCTTC. Looking up the rest from reference TRBV7-2 and TRBJ2-1 gives the full variable domain: GAGVSQSPSNKVTEKGKDVELRCDPISGHTALYWYRQSLGQGLEFLIYFQGNSAPDKSGLPSDRFSAERTGGSVSTLTIQRTQQEDSAVYLCASSMARLAGGPGGEQFFGPGTRLTVL.